The source of this T cell receptor (beta chain) is a study of blood T cells in healthy people across ages. A second roughly 7 to 12 cycle PCR used barcoded and J-beta primers. Each cDNA molecule, via a template-switch adaptor with 12 random nucleotides, was tagged. TCRdb fed the 5' RACE reads into MiXCR, producing one record per CDR3 protein. The sample comprises about 680,000 distinct CDR3 sequences, around 45% of which are singletons, and 25% to 35% rests with the top ten. Germline V gene lookup returns CDR1 SGHRS and CDR2 YFSETQ. CDR3 length equals 14 residues. Concerning this clonotype itself: The junction shows a germline mismatch at one end, possibly a read error.

V usage is TRBV5-1 and J usage is TRBJ2-7; weak D call: TRBD1 (6 bases). Sequencing was carried out using blood. The clonotype originates from a woman aged 60 to 75 in good health. The CDR3 protein is CASSADSSNDEQYF. The DNA of the CDR3 is TGCGCCAGCAGCGCGGACAGCTCCAACGACGAACAGTACTTC.